This T cell receptor (beta chain) appears in the sequencing data of a study of cytomegalovirus exposure and HLA in healthy donors. In the case of this clone: Its antigen is still unknown.

CDR1 is MGHRA and CDR2 is YSYEKL in the germline V gene. The CDR3 runs 16 residues. The junction had 11 bases not matched to a gene; V was cut back by 4 bases and J by 4 bases. Findings of the study overall: Within an earlier analysis, most TCR beta V segments proved productive either about 87% or about 30% of the time. TCR beta chain V- and J-gene trimming was linked, in a later analysis, to a missense variant in DCLRE1C. CMV antigen specificity was confirmed in vitro for a few CMV-associated chains.

This PCR relied on a set of 60 Vbeta primers and 13 Jbeta primers. Only in-frame clones appear in the TCRdb table, and some are missing; sequencing was by immunoSEQ multiplex PCR. The sample shows some 200,000 clones, roughly 74% of them seen only once. The V gene is TRBV4-1, the J gene TRBJ2-7; TRBD2 matches at 9 bases. This TCR derives from a woman aged 30 to 39 in good health and CMV-seronegative. The sequenced sample was PBMCs. Written as DNA, the CDR3 is TGCGCCAGCAGCCCTCTGAATAGCGGGAGATCTTACGAGCAGTACTTC. Translated: CASSPLNSGRSYEQYF.